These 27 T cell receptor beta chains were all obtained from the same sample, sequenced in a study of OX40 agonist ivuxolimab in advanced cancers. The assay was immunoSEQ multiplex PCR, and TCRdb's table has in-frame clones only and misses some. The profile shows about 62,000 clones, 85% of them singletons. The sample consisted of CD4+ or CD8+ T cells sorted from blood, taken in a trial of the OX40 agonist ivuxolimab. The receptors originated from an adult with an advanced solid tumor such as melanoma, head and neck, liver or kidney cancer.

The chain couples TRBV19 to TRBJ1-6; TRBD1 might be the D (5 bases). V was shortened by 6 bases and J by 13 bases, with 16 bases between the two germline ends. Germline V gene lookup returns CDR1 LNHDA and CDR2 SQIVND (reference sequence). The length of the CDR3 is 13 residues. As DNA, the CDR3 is TGTGCCAGTAGCACTGGGACGGCCGTTCCCCTCCACTTT. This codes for CASSTGTAVPLHF.

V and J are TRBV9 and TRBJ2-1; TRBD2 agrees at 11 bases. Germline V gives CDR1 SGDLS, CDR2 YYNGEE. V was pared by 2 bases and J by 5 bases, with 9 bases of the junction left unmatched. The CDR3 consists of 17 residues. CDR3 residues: CASSVATLAGAHNEQFF. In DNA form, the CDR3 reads TGTGCCAGCAGCGTCGCGACACTAGCGGGAGCCCACAATGAGCAGTTCTTC.

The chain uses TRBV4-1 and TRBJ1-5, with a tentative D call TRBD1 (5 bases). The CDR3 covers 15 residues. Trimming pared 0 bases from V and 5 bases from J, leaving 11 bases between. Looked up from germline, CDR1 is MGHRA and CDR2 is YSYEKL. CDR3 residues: CASSQDTGPHQPQHF. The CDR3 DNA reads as TGCGCCAGCAGCCAAGACACAGGACCTCATCAGCCCCAGCATTTT.

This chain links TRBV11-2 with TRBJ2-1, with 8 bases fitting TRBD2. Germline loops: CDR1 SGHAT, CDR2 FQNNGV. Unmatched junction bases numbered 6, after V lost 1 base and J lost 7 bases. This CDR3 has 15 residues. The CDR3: CASSLVGGARNEQFF. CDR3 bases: TGTGCCAGCAGCTTAGTCGGGGGGGCCCGGAATGAGCAGTTCTTC.

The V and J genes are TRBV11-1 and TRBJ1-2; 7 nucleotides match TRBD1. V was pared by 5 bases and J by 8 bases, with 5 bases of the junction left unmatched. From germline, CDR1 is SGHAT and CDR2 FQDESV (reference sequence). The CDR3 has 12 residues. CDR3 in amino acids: CASSGDRWGYTF. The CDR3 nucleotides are TGTGCCAGCAGCGGGGACAGATGGGGCTACACCTTC.

CDR3 sequence reads: CASSGNLRIGELFF. As DNA, the CDR3 is TGCGCCAGCAGCGGGAACCTCAGGATCGGGGAGCTGTTTTTT. V and J are TRBV5-1 and TRBJ2-2; D not certain. Germline V gene lookup returns CDR1 SGHRS and CDR2 YFSETQ. This CDR3 spans 14 amino acids. Trimming left V 4 bases short and J 7 bases short, with 14 bases between.

The DNA of the CDR3 is TGTGCCAGCAATGATCTAATGGGTGTCTCTGAAGCTTTCTTT. Translating gives CASNDLMGVSEAFF. This rearrangement joins TRBV2 to TRBJ1-1; no clear D gene. Germline V gives CDR1 SNHLY, CDR2 FYNNEI. The germline V and J ends were trimmed by 7 bases and 6 bases, with 18 bases remaining between them. This CDR3 has 14 amino acids.

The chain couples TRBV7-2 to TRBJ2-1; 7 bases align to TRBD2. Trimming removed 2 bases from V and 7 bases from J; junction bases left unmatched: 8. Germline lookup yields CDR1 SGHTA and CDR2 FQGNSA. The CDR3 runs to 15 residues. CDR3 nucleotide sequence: TGTGCCAGCAGCTTAACGCGGGAGCTGTGGAATGAGCAGTTCTTC. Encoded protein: CASSLTRELWNEQFF.

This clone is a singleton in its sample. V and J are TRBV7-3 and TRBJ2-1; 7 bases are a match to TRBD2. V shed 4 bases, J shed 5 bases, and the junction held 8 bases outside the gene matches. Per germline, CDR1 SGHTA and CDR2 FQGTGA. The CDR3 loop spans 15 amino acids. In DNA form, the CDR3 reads TGTGCCAGCAGCTCCCAGGGAGGGAGCCACAATGAGCAGTTCTTC. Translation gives CASSSQGGSHNEQFF.

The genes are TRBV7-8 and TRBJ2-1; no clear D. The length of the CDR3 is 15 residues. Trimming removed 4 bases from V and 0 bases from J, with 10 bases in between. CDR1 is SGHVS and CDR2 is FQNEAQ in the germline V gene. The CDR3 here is CASSSRRTSYNEQFF. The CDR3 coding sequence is TGTGCCAGCAGCTCGAGACGGACCTCCTACAATGAGCAGTTCTTC.

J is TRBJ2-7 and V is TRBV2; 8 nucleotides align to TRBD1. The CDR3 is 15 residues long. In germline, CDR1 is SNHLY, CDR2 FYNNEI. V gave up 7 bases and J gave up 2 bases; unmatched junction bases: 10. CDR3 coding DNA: TGTGCCAGCACCGAACAGGGGGTAGCAACCTACGAGCAGTACTTC. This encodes CASTEQGVATYEQYF.

The DNA of the CDR3 is TGTGCCAGCAGCTTAGTGGGACTAGCGGGAGGTGGCCACGAGCAGTACTTC. Translated, it gives CASSLVGLAGGGHEQYF. The chain couples TRBV7-2 to TRBJ2-5; TRBD2 matches 15 bases. TRBJ2-7 matches the DNA end more closely, so the J call is doubtful. Germline assignment: CDR1 SGHTA and CDR2 FQGNSA. CDR3 length equals 17 residues.

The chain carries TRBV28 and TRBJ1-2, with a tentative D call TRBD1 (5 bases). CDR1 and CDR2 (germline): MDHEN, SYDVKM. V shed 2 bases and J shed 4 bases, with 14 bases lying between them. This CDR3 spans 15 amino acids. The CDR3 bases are TGTGCCAGCAGTTTAAACCCTCCCGGGACCTATGGCTACACCTTC. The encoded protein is CASSLNPPGTYGYTF.

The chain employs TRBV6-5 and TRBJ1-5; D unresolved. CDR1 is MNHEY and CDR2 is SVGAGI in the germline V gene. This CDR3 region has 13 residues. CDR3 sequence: CAVGLPPDQPQHF. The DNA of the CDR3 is TGTGCTGTCGGACTCCCGCCGGATCAGCCCCAGCATTTT.

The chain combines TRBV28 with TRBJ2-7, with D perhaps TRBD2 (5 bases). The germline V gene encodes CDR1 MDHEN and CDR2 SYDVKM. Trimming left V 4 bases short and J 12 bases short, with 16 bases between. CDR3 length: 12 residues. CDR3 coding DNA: TGTGCCAGCAGTTATAGCGAGAGAACTCGGTACTTC. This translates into CASSYSERTRYF.

The chain's CDR3 is CASSLTGAYNEQFF. The DNA of the CDR3 is TGTGCCAGCAGCCTTACAGGGGCCTACAATGAGCAGTTCTTC. The chain uses TRBV7-9 and TRBJ2-1; 7 bases line up with TRBD1. With V trimmed by 5 bases and J by 2 bases, 3 bases remained unmatched. This CDR3 has 14 residues. The germline gives CDR1 SEHNR, CDR2 FQNEAQ (reference sequence).

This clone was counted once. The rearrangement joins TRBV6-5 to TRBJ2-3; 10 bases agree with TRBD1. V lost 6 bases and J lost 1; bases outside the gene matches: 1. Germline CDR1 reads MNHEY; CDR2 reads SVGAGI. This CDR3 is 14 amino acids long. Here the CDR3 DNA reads TGTGCCAGCAGAGGACAGGGGGGCACAGATACGCAGTATTTT. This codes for CASRGQGGTDTQYF.

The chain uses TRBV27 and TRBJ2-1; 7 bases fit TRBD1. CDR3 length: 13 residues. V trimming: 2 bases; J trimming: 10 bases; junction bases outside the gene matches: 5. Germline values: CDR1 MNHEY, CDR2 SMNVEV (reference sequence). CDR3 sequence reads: CASSLDRVGEQFF. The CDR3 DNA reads TGTGCCAGCAGTTTAGACAGGGTGGGGGAGCAGTTCTTC.

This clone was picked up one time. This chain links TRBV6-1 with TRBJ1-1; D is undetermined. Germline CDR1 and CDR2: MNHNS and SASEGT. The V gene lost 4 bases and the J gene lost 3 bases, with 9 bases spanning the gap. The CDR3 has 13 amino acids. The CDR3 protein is CASSGRRDTEAFF. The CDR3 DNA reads TGTGCCAGCAGTGGGCGGAGGGACACTGAAGCTTTCTTT.

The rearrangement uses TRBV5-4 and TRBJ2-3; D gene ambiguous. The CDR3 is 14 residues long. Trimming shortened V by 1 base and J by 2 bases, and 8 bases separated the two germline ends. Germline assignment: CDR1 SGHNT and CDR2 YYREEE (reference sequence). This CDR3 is CASSLSSSTDTQYF. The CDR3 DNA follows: TGTGCCAGCAGCTTGTCTAGTTCCACAGATACGCAGTATTTT.

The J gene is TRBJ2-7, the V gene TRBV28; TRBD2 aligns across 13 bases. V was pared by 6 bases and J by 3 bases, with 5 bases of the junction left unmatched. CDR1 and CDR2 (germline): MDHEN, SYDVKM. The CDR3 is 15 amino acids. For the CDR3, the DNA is TGTGCCAGCAGCTCTGGGACTAGCGGGGACTACGAGCAGTACTTC. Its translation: CASSSGTSGDYEQYF.

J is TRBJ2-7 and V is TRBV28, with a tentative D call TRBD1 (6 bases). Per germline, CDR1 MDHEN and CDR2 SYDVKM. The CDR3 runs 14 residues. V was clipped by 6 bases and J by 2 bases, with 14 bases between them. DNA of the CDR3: TGTGCCAGCAGGTCTGGACAGCCAACCTACGAGCAGTACTTC. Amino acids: CASRSGQPTYEQYF.

CDR3 amino acids: CASSLDRVSGGYTF. The CDR3 nucleotides are TGTGCCAGCAGTTTAGACAGGGTCTCGGGTGGCTACACCTTC. V is TRBV28 and J is TRBJ1-2, with 7 nucleotides matching TRBD1. The CDR3 consists of 14 residues. Per germline, CDR1 MDHEN and CDR2 SYDVKM. Trimming cost V 2 bases and J 7 bases; bases outside gene matches: 7.

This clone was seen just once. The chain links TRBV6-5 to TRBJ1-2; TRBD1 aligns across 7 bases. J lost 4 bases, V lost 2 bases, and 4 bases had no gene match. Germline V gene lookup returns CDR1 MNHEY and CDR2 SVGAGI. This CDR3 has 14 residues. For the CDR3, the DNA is TGTGCCAGCAGTTACGAAGGGGGCGGCTATGGCTACACCTTC. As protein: CASSYEGGGYGYTF.

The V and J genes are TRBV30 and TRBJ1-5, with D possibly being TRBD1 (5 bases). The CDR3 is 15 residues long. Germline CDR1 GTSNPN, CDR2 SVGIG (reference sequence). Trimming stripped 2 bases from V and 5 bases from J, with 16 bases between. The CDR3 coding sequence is TGTGCCTGGAGTAAAAGGGCAGGGAACGATCAGCCCCAGCATTTT. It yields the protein CAWSKRAGNDQPQHF.

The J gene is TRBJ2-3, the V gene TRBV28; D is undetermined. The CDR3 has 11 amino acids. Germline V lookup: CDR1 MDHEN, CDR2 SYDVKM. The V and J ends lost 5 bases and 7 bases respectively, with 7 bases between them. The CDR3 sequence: CASSPSNTQYF. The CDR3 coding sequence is TGTGCCAGCAGTCCCTCCAATACGCAGTATTTT.

CDR3 residues: CASSLAGTNSGNTIYF. DNA of the CDR3: TGTGCCAGCAGCTTAGCGGGGACAAACTCTGGAAACACCATATATTTT. V usage is TRBV7-2 and J usage is TRBJ1-3, with D perhaps matching TRBD1 (6 bases). The V gene's germline CDR1 is SGHTA and CDR2 FQGNSA. CDR3 length: 16 amino acids. Deletions cut 0 bases from V and 0 bases from J, with 9 bases between.